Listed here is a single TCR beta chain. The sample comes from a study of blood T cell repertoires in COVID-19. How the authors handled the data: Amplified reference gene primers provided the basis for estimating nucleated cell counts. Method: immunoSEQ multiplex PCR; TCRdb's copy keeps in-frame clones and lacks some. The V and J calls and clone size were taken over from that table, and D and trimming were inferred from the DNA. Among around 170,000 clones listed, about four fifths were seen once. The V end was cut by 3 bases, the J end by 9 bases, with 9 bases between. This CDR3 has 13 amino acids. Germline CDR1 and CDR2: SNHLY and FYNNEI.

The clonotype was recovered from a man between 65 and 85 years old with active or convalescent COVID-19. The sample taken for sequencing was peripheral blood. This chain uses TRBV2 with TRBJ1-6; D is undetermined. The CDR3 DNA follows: TGTGCCAGCAGTGATTCCCTAATTTCACCCCTCCACTTT. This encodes CASSDSLISPLHF. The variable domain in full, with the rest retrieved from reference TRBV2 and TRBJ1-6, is EPEVTQTPSHQVTQMGQEVILRCVPISNHLYFYWYRQILGQKVEFLVSFYNNEISEKSEIFDDQFSVERPDGSNFTLKIRSTKLEDSAMYFCASSDSLISPLHFGNGTRLTVT.